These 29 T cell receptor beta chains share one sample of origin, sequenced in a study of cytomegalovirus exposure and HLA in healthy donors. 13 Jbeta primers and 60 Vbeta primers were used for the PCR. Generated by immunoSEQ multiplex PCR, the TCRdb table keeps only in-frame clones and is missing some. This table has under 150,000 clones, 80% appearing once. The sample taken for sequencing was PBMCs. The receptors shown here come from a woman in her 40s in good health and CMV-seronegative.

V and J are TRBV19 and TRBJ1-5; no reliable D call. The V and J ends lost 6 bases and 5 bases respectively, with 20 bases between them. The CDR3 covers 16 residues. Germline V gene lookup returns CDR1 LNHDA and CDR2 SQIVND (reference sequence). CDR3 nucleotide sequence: TGTGCCAGTAGCGTCGGACTGGGGAGTACCCATCAGCCCCAGCATTTT. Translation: CASSVGLGSTHQPQHF. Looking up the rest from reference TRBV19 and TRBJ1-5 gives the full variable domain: DGGITQSPKYLFRKEGQNVTLSCEQNLNHDAMYWYRQDPGQGLRLIYYSQIVNDFQKGDIAEGYSVSREKKESFPLTVTSAQKNPTAFYLCASSVGLGSTHQPQHFGDGTRLSIL.

CDR3 in DNA: TGTGCCAGCAGCTCCACCGGGACAGGGGTCCACGAGCAGTACTTC. This sequence encodes CASSSTGTGVHEQYF. The V and J genes are TRBV7-6 and TRBJ2-7, with 10 bases fitting TRBD1. The CDR3 is 15 residues long. Germline assignment: CDR1 SGHVS and CDR2 FNYEAQ. V lost 4 bases, J lost 5 bases, and 8 bases stayed unmatched. Together with reference TRBV7-6 and TRBJ2-7, the CDR3 gives the full variable domain: GAGVSQSPRYKVTKRGQDVALRCDPISGHVSLYWYRQALGQGPEFLTYFNYEAQQDKSGLPNDRFSAERPEGSISTLTIQRTEQRDSAMYRCASSSTGTGVHEQYFGPGTRLTVT.

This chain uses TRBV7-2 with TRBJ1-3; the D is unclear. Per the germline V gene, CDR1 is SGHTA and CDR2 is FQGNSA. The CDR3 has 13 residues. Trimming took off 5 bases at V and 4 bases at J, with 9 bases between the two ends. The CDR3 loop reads CASSPGVGNTIYF. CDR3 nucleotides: TGTGCCAGCAGCCCCGGGGTCGGAAACACCATATATTTT.

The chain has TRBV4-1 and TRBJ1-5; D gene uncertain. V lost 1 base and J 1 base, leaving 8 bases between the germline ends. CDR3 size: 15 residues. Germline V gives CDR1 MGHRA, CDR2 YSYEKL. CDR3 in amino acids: CASSQGLLSNQPQHF. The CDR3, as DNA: TGCGCCAGCAGCCAAGGACTTTTAAGCAATCAGCCCCAGCATTTT.

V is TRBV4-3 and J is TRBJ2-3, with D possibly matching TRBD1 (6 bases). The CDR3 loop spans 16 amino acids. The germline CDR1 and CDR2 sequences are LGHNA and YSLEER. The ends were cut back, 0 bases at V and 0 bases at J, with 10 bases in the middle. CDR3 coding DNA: TGCGCCAGCAGCCAAGAGGTAGGGGGTAGCACAGATACGCAGTATTTT. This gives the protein CASSQEVGGSTDTQYF.

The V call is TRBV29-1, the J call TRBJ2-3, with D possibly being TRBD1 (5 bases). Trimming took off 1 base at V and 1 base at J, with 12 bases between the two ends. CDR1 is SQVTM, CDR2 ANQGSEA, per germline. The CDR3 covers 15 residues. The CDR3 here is CSVEGHGAGTDTQYF. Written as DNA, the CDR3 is TGCAGCGTTGAAGGTCATGGGGCGGGCACAGATACGCAGTATTTT.

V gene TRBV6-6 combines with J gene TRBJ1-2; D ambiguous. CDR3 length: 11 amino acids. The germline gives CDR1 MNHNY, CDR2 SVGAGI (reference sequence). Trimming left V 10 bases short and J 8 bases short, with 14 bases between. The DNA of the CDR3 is TGTGCCACCCGAGGGCCCGCCGGCTACACCTTC. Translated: CATRGPAGYTF.

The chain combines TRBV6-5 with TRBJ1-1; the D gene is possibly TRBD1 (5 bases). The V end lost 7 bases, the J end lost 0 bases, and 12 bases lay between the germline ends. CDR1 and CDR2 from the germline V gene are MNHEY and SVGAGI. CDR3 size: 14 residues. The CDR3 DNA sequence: TGTGCCAGCACCCAGACAGACATGAACACTGAAGCTTTCTTT. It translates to CASTQTDMNTEAFF.

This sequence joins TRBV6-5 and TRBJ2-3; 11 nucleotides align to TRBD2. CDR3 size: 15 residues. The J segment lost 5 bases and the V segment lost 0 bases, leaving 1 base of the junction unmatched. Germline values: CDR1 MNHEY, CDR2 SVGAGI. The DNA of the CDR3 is TGTGCCAGCAGTTACTCTAGCGGGGGGGTAGATACGCAGTATTTT. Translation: CASSYSSGGVDTQYF.

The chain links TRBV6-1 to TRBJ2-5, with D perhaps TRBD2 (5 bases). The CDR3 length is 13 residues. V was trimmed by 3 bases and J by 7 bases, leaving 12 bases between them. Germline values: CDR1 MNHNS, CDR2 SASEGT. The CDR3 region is CASSDSSRGTQYF. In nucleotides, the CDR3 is TGTGCCAGCAGTGACTCTAGCCGCGGGACCCAGTACTTC.

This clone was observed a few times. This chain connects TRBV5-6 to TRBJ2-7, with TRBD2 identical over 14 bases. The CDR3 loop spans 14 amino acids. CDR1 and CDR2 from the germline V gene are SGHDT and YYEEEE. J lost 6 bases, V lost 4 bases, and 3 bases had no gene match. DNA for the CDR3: TGTGCCAGCAGCACCGGACTAGCGGGAGGCGAGCAGTACTTC. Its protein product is CASSTGLAGGEQYF.

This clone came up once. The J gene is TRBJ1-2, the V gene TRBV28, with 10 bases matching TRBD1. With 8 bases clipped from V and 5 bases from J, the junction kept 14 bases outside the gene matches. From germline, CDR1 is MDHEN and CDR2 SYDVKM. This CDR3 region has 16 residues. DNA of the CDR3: TGTGCCAGCGGCCCACACCAGGACAGGGGGAAATATGGCTACACCTTC. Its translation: CASGPHQDRGKYGYTF.

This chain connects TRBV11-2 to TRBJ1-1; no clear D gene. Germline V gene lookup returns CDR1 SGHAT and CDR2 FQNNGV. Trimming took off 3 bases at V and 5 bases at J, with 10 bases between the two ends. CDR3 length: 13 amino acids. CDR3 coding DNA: TGTGCCAGCAGCTTCCCCCCGCGTACTGAAGCTTTCTTT. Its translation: CASSFPPRTEAFF.

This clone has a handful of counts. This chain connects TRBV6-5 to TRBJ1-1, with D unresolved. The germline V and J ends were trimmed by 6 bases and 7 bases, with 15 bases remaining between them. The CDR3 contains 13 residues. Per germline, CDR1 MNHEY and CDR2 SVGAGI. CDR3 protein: CASRGAVPGEAFF. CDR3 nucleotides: TGTGCCAGCAGAGGAGCGGTCCCAGGTGAAGCTTTCTTT.

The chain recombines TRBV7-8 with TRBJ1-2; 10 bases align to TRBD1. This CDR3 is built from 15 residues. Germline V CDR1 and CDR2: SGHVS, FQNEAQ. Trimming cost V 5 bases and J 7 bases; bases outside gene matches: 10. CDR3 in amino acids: CASSTTGTGASGYTF. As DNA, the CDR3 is TGTGCCAGCAGCACAACCGGGACAGGGGCTTCTGGCTACACCTTC.

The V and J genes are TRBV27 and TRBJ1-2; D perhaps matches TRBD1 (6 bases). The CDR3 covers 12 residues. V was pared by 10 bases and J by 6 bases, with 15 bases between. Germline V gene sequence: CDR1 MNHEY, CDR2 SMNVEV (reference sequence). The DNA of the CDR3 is TGTGCCACCAGACAACAGGGAAATGGCTACACCTTC. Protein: CATRQQGNGYTF.

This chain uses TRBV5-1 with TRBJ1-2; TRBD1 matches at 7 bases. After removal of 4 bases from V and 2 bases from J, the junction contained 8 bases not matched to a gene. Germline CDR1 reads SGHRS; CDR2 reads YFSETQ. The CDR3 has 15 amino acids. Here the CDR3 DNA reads TGCGCCAGCAGCCCTACGGGACAGCTCAACTATGGCTACACCTTC. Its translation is CASSPTGQLNYGYTF.

Written as DNA, the CDR3 is TGCGCCAGCAGCGCCGGGACAGGGGGAGTGGAGACCCAGTACTTC. It encodes CASSAGTGGVETQYF. This sequence joins TRBV4-1 and TRBJ2-5, with 11 positions matching TRBD1. This CDR3 has 15 residues. The germline CDR1 and CDR2 sequences are MGHRA and YSYEKL. V shed 5 bases, J shed 5 bases, and the junction held 7 bases outside the gene matches.

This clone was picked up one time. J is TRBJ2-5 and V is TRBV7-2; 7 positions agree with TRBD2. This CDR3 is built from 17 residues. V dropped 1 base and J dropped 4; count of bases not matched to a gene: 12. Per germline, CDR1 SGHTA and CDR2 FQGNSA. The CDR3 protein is CASSLVGAGELGETQYF. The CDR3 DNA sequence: TGTGCCAGCAGCTTAGTTGGGGCGGGAGAATTGGGAGAGACCCAGTACTTC.

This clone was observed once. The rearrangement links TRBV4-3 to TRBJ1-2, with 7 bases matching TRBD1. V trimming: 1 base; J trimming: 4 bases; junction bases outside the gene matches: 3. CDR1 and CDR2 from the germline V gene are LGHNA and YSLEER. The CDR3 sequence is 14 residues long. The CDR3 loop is CASSQGEGAYGYTF. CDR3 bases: TGCGCCAGCAGCCAAGGAGAGGGGGCCTATGGCTACACCTTC.

CDR3 in DNA: TGTGCCACCAGCAGCCCAGACAGGGATAATTCACCCCTCCACTTT. Encoded protein: CATSSPDRDNSPLHF. This rearrangement joins TRBV15 to TRBJ1-6; TRBD1 matches at 7 bases. The CDR3 is 15 amino acids. Losses at the gene ends were 3 bases for V and 5 bases for J; bases not matched to a gene: 4. CDR1 is LNHNV, CDR2 YYDKDF, per germline (reference sequence).

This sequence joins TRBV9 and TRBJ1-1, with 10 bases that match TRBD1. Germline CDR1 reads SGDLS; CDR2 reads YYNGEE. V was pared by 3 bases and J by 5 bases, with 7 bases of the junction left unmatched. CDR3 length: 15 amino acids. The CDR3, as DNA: TGTGCCAGCAGCGGAAAGACAGGGGGCCTTACTGAAGCTTTCTTT. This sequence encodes CASSGKTGGLTEAFF. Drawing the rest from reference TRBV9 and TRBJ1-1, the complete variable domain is DSGVTQTPKHLITATGQRVTLRCSPRSGDLSVYWYQQSLDQGLQFLIQYYNGEERAKGNILERFSAQQFPDLHSELNLSSLELGDSALYFCASSGKTGGLTEAFFGQGTRLTVV.

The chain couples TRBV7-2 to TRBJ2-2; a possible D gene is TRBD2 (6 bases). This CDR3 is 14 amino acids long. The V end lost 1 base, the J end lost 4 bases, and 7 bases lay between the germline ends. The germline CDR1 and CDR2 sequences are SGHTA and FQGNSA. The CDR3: CASSLVGGTGELFF. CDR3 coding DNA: TGTGCCAGCAGCTTAGTCGGGGGCACCGGGGAGCTGTTTTTT.

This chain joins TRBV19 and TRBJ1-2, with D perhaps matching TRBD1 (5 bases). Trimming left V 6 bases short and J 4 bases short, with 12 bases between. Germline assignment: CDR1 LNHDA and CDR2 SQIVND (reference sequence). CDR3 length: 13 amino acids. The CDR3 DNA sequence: TGTGCCAGTAGGTCAGGGCCCGGCTATGGCTACACCTTC. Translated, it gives CASRSGPGYGYTF.

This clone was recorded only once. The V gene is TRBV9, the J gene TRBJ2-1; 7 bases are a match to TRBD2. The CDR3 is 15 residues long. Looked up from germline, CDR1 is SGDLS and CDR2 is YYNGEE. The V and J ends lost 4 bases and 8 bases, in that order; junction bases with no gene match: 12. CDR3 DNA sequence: TGTGCCAGCAGCCCAGGCGCTAGCGGACGCGATGAGCAGTTCTTC. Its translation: CASSPGASGRDEQFF.

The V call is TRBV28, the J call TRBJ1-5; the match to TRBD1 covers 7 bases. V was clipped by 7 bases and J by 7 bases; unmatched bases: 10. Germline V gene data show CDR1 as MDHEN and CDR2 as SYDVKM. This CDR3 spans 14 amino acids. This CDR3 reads CASNPDRVGQPQHF. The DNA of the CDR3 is TGTGCCAGCAACCCTGACAGGGTGGGACAGCCCCAGCATTTT.

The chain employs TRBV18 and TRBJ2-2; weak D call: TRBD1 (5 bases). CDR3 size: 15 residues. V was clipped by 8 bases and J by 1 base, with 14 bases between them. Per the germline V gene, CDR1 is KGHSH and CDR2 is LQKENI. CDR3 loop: CASAFGQGNTGELFF. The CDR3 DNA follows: TGTGCCAGCGCCTTCGGGCAGGGGAACACCGGGGAGCTGTTTTTT.

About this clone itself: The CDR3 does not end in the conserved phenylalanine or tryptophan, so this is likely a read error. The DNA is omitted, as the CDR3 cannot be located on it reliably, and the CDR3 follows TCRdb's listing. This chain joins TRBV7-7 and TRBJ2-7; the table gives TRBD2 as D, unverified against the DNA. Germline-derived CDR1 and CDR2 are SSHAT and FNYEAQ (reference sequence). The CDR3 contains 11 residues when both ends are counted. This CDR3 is CARVLAGRTTL.

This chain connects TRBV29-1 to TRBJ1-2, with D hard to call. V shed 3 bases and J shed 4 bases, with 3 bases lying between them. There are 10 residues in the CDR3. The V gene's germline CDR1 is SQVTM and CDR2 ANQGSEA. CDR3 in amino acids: CSVDLYGYTF. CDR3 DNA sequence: TGCAGCGTTGATCTCTATGGCTACACCTTC.